This T cell receptor beta chain was sequenced for a study of spatial heterogeneity in lung cancer. Study observations and caveats: More often at tumor resection than at routine follow-up, ubiquitous expanded tumor TCRs were detected in the blood.

Described time point: blood at routine non-recurrence follow-up after resection. For this clonotype: Its antigen is as yet unknown.

In TCRdb, the 5' RACE reads were re-called with MiXCR into one record per CDR3 protein. This sample carries about 43,000 distinct CDR3 sequences, 20% to 25% of them seen once, and the ten largest clones take approximately 6.8%. The CDR3 length is 13 residues. Trimming removed 6 bases from V and 5 bases from J; junction bases left unmatched: 3. Germline CDR1 and CDR2: MGHDK and SYGVNS. This specimen consisted of PBMCs, obtained at follow-up. The receptor's source is a female donor with early-stage non-small cell lung cancer. The rearrangement uses TRBV25-1 and TRBJ1-4, with TRBD1 identical over 7 bases. The CDR3 loop is CASSAQGNEKLFF. The CDR3 DNA is TGTGCCAGCAGCGCACAGGGGAATGAAAAACTGTTTTTT.